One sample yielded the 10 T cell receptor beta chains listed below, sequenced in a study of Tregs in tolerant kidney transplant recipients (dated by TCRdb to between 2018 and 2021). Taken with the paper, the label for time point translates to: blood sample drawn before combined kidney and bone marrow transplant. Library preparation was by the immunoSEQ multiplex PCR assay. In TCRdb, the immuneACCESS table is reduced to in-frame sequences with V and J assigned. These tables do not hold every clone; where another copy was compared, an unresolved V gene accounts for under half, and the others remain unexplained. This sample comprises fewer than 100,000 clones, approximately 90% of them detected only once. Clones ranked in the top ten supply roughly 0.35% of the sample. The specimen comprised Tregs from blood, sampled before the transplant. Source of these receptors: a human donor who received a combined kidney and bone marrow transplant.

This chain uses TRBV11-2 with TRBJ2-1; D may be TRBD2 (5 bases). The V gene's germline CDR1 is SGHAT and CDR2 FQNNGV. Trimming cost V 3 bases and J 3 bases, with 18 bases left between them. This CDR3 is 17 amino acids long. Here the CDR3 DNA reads TGTGCCAGCAGCTTCGGGAACAGACGAGTTGACTACAATGAGCAGTTCTTC. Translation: CASSFGNRRVDYNEQFF.

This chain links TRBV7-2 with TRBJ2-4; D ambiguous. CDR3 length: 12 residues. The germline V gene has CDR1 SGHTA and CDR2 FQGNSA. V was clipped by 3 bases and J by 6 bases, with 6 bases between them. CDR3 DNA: TGTGCCAGCAGCTTCGGTAGAAACATTCAGTACTTC. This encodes CASSFGRNIQYF.

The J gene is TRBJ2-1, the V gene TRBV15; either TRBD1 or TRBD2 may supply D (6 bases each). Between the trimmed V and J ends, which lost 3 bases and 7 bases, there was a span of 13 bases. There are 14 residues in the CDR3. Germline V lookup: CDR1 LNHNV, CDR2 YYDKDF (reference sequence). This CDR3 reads CATSRRGTSNEQFF. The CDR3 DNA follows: TGTGCCACCAGCAGGAGGGGGACTTCGAATGAGCAGTTCTTC. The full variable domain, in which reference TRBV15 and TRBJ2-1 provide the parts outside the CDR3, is DAMVIQNPRYQVTQFGKPVTLSCSQTLNHNVMYWYQQKSSQAPKLLFHYYDKDFNNEADTPDNFQSRRPNTSFCFLDIRSPGLGDTAMYLCATSRRGTSNEQFFGPGTRLTVL.

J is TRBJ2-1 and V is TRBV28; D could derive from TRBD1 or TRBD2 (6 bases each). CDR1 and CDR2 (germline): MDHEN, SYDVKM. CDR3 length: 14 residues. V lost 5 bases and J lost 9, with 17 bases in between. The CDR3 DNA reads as TGTGCCAGCAGTCCCAGTGGGGGGCCAAGTGAGCAGTTCTTC. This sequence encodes CASSPSGGPSEQFF.

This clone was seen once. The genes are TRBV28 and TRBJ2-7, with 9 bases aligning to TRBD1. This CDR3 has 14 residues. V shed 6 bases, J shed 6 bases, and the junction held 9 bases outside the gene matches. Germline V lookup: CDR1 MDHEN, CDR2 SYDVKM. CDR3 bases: TGTGCCAGCAGCCCTGCTCTGGACAGGGGCGAGCAGTACTTC. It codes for CASSPALDRGEQYF.

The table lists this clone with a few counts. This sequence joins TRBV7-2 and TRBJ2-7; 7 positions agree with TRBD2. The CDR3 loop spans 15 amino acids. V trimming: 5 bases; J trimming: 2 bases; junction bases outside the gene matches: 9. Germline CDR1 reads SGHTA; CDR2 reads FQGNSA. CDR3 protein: CASSQWGGMTYEQYF. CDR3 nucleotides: TGTGCCAGCAGCCAGTGGGGGGGGATGACCTACGAGCAGTACTTC.

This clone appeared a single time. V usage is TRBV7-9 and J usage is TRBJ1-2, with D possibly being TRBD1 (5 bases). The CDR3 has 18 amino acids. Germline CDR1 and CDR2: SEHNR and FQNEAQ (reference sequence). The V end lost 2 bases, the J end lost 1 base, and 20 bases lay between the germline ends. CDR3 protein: CASSLLTETHSVNYGYTF. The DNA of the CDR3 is TGTGCCAGCAGCTTATTGACAGAGACCCACAGTGTTAACTATGGCTACACCTTC. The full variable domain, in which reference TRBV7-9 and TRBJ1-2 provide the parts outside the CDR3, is DTGVSQNPRHKITKRGQNVTFRCDPISEHNRLYWYRQTLGQGPEFLTYFQNEAQLEKSRLLSDRFSAERPKGSFSTLEIQRTEQGDSAMYLCASSLLTETHSVNYGYTFGSGTRLTVV.

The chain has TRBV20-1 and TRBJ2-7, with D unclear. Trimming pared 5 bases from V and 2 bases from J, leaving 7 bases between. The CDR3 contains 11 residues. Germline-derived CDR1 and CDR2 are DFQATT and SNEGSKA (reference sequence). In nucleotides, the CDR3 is TGCAGTGCTCGGCGGACCTACGAGCAGTACTTC. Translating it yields CSARRTYEQYF.

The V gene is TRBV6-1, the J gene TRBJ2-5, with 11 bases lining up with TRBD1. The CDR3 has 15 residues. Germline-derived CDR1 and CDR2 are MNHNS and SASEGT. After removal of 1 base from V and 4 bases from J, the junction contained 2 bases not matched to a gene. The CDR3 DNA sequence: TGTGCCAGCAGTGAAGGGGGGACAGGGGGAGAGACCCAGTACTTC. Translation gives CASSEGGTGGETQYF.

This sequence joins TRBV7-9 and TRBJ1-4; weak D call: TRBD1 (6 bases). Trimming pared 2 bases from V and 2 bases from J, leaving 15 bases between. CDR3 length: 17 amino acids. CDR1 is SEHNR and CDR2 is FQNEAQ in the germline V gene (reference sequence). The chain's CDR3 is CASSLSFSQGTNEKLFF. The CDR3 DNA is TGTGCCAGCAGCTTATCCTTCTCGCAGGGGACTAATGAAAAACTGTTTTTT.